This T cell receptor beta chain was profiled in a study of blood T cell repertoires in COVID-19. Study details: From T cells, B-cell-depleted T cells, or PBMCs came the material, which was cDNA or gDNA.

The germline V and J ends were trimmed by 4 bases and 7 bases, with 8 bases remaining between them. The germline V gene encodes CDR1 MNHNY and CDR2 SVGAGI (reference sequence). The CDR3 sequence is 13 residues long. This clone was detected a few times. Original methodology: The assay estimated nucleated cells by amplifying reference gene primers. The table came from immunoSEQ multiplex PCR; TCRdb's copy has only in-frame clones and leaves some out. That table gives V, J and clone size, and the DNA gave D and trimming. The sample has under 250,000 clones; 83% are singletons. The V gene is TRBV6-6, the J gene TRBJ1-6; D may be TRBD1 (5 bases). The receptor was isolated from a human donor in a cohort sampled during active COVID-19. Sequencing was carried out using peripheral blood. In DNA form, the CDR3 reads TGTGCCAGCAGTTTTGACAGCAATTCACCCCTCCACTTT. Its translation is CASSFDSNSPLHF.